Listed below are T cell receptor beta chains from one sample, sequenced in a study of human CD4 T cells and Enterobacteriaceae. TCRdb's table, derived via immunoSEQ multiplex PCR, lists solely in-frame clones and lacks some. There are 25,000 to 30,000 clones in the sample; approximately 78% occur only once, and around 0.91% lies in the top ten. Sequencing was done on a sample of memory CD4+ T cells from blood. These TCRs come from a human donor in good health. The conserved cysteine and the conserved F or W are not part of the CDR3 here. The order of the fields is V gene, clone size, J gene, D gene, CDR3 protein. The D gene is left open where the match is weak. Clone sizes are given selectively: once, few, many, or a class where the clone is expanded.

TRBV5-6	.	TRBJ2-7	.	ASRRVASEQY
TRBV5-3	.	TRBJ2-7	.	ARSLYGTYYEQY
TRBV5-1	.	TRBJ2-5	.	ASGRGSQETQY
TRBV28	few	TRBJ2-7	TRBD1	ASSSGTGVFEQY
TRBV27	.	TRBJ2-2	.	ASSLRDMGVRELF
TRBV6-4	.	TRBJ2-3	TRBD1	ASSEPGQGGTDTQY
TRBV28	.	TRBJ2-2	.	AIASGYTGELF
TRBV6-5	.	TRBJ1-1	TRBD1	ASSFRTGGQAF
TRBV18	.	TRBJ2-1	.	ASSRGEGSEQF
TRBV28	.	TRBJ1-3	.	ASRPNRAGNTIY
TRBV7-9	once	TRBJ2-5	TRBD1	ASSLGDRGLRETQY
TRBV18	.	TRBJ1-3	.	ASSPETGSAGNTIY
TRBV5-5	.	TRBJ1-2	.	ASSRSANNYGYT
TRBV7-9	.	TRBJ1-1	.	ASSLAGSGIAF
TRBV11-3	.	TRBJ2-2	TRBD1	ASSETGGPGELF
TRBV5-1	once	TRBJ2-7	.	ASSPRTGSYEQY
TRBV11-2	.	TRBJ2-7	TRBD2	ASSSLERLAASYEQY
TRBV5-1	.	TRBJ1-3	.	ASSWGGRPDSGNTIY
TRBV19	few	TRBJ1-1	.	ASRTSGRMNTEAF
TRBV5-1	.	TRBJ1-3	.	ASSAGAAGNTIY
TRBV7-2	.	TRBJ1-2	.	ASSGGERPLGGYT
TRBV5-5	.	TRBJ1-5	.	ASSLRTVNGNSNQPQH
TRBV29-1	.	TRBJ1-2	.	SVEAGIGGYT
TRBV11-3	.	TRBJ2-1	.	ASSLDPAAYNEQF
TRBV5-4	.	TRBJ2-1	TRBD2	ASSVSGGWDEQF
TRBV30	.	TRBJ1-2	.	ASPGATGNYGYT
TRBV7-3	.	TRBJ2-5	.	ASSLQNGRQETQY
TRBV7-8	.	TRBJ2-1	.	ASSATATSYNEQF
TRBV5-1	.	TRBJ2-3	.	ASSSGTPKDTQY
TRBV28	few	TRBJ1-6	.	ASSDPGMGNSPLH
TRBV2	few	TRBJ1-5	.	ASSGPTNQPQH
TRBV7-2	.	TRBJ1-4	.	ASSLAGAEKLF
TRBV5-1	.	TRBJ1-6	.	ASSLESLTRSPLH
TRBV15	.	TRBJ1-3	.	ATSDPGIGNTIY
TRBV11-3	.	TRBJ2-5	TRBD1	ASSLVRGSQETQY
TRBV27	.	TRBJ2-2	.	ASSTGPNTGELF
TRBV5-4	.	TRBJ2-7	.	ASSPKGQPYEQY
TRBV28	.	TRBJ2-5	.	ASSLTGGGQETQY
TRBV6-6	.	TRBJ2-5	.	ASTGGRLQPGETQY
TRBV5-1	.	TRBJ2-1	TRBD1	ASFRTGDNEQF
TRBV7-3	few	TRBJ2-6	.	ASRKEAANVLT
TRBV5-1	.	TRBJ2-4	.	ASSLDPDGNIQY
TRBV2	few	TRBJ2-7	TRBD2	ASSEGSGGYHEQY
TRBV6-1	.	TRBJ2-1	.	ASREGASSYNEQF
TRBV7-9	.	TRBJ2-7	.	ASSLGLTTQQY
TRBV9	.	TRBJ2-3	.	ASSVDANTQY
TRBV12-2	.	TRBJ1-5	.	ASRLQDRWRGNQPQH
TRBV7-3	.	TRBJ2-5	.	ASSPGGGGQKGKTQY
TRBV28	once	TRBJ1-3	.	ASSFDRSGNTIY
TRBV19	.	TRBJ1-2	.	ASSGSSYGYT
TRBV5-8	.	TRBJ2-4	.	ASSQRSAGRLLAKNIQY
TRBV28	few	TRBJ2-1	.	ASSRQVSSYNEQF
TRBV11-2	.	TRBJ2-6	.	ASERRSGANVLT
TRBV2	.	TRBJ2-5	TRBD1	ASSEEGAAQY
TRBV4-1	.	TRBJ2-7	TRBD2	ASSRGLLAGGRNPEQY
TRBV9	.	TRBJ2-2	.	ASGRMGVQDGELF
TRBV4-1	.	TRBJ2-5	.	ASSQVSEKTQY